Each of the 16 T cell receptor beta chains below was sequenced from the same sample in a study of T cells in Graves' hyperthyroidism and ophthalmopathy. Template material for amplifying TCR beta CDR3 regions consisted of RNA transcripts. When the TCR CDR3 underwent first-round RT-PCR, the HTBI primer set was used. MiXCR was run by TCRdb on the multiplex PCR reads, yielding one entry per CDR3 protein. Of about 380,000 distinct CDR3 sequences listed, about 14% are singletons. The sequenced sample was blood. These receptors all come from a man aged 30 to 45 with Graves' hyperthyroidism that later progressed to Graves' ophthalmopathy.

This clonotype was recorded at least ten times. V is TRBV6-5 and J is TRBJ2-1, with TRBD2 identical over 8 bases. CDR3 length: 17 residues. The germline V gene encodes CDR1 MNHEY and CDR2 SVGAGI. Trimming removed 2 bases from V and 7 bases from J; junction bases left unmatched: 13. The CDR3 loop is CASSYLTDGGARNEQFF. CDR3 in DNA: TGTGCCAGCAGTTACCTGACAGACGGGGGGGCTCGGAATGAGCAGTTCTTC.

In this sample, this clonotype turned up many times. J is TRBJ1-2 and V is TRBV20-1; weak D call: TRBD1 (6 bases). CDR3 length equals 14 residues. The germline CDR1 and CDR2 sequences are DFQATT and SNEGSKA (reference sequence). Trimming took 6 bases from V and 3 from J, leaving 17 bases between them. Written as DNA, the CDR3 is TGCAGTGCACGCGGACGGGCAGGGGACTATGGCTACACCTTC. Translated: CSARGRAGDYGYTF.

This clonotype has more than one count but fewer than ten. This chain connects TRBV24-1 to TRBJ2-2; D possibly uses TRBD1 or TRBD2 (6 bases each). Germline loops: CDR1 KGHDR, CDR2 SFDVKD. The length of the CDR3 is 16 residues. Trimming shortened V by 5 bases and J by 5 bases, and 17 bases separated the two germline ends. In nucleotides, the CDR3 is TGTGCCACCAGTGCAGGTCCCCGGGGGCAAACCGGGGAGCTGTTTTTT. Amino acid sequence: CATSAGPRGQTGELFF.

The J gene is TRBJ1-3, the V gene TRBV5-6, with TRBD1 matching over 7 bases. Germline assignment: CDR1 SGHDT and CDR2 YYEEEE. The CDR3 extends over 17 amino acids. Unmatched junction bases numbered 9, after V lost 3 bases and J lost 0 bases. CDR3 sequence reads: CASSSERQGYSGNTIYF. The CDR3 bases are TGTGCCAGCAGCTCGGAACGACAGGGCTACTCTGGAAACACCATATATTTT.

This clonotype was picked up many times. This sequence joins TRBV6-1 and TRBJ2-7; 7 bases match TRBD1. This CDR3 is built from 15 residues. With 2 bases clipped from V and 4 bases from J, the junction kept 8 bases outside the gene matches. Germline V gene sequence: CDR1 MNHNS, CDR2 SASEGT. The CDR3 nucleotides are TGTGCCAGCAGTGAACTCTTCCGACAGGGATACGAGCAGTACTTC. Translated, it gives CASSELFRQGYEQYF.

For the CDR3, the DNA is TGTGCCATCAGTGCAACAGGGGCCCCCACCGATACTAACTATGGCTACACCTTC. This sequence encodes CAISATGAPTDTNYGYTF. The chain recombines TRBV10-3 with TRBJ1-2, with 7 bases matching TRBD1. Trimming cost V 4 bases and J 0 bases; bases outside gene matches: 14. CDR1 ENHRY and CDR2 SYGVKD come from the germline V gene. The CDR3 extends over 18 amino acids.

The table lists this clonotype with many counts. The chain combines TRBV12-3 or TRBV12-4 with TRBJ2-1, with TRBD2 identical over 12 bases. This CDR3 comprises 17 residues. Trimming at V came to 6 bases and at J to 4 bases, leaving 10 bases not matched to a gene. CDR3 nucleotides: TGTGCCAGCAGGGAGACTTTGACTAGCGGGGGTTACAATGAGCAGTTCTTC. Translation gives CASRETLTSGGYNEQFF.

The chain employs TRBV29-1 and TRBJ2-5; D might be TRBD2 (7 bases). The CDR3 loop spans 13 amino acids. Germline CDR1 reads SQVTM; CDR2 reads ANQGSEA. Trimming removed 5 bases at V and 5 bases at J, with 15 bases between. CDR3 sequence (DNA): TGCAGCGTTAATGGGGGGGCGGGGGAGACCCAGTACTTC. As protein: CSVNGGAGETQYF.

In this sample, this clonotype turned up many times. V is TRBV20-1 and J is TRBJ2-3; no clear D gene. V lost 6 bases to trimming and J lost 6 bases, with 7 bases between them. CDR1 and CDR2 from the germline V gene are DFQATT and SNEGSKA (reference sequence). The CDR3 sequence is 10 residues long. Written as DNA, the CDR3 is TGCAGTGCCCGATGGGATACGCAGTATTTT. Translating it yields CSARWDTQYF.

In this sample, this clonotype turned up many times. CDR3 coding DNA: TGTGCCAGCAGCTTCCAGGGAAACAACTATGGCTACACCTTC. It codes for CASSFQGNNYGYTF. The rearrangement joins TRBV5-5 to TRBJ1-2, with D perhaps matching TRBD1 (5 bases). Germline V lookup: CDR1 SGHKS, CDR2 YYEKEE (reference sequence). V was clipped by 2 bases and J by 2 bases, with 10 bases between them. The CDR3 length is 14 residues.

Many counts were recorded for this clonotype. This chain uses TRBV28 with TRBJ2-5; D possibly corresponds to TRBD1 (7 bases). Germline assignment: CDR1 MDHEN and CDR2 SYDVKM. Trimming left V 5 bases short and J 5 bases short, with 18 bases between. This CDR3 comprises 15 residues. CDR3 sequence reads: CASSTIMTGRETQYF. The DNA for the CDR3 is TGTGCCAGCAGTACCATAATGACAGGGAGGGAGACCCAGTACTTC.

This clonotype showed up just a few times. The chain uses TRBV27 and TRBJ2-3; perhaps TRBD2 as D (7 bases). This CDR3 has 16 residues. Per germline, CDR1 MNHEY and CDR2 SMNVEV (reference sequence). V lost 5 bases, J lost 8 bases, and 23 bases lay in between. The CDR3 spells CASSLGSGGPPGTQYF. In nucleotides, the CDR3 is TGTGCCAGCAGTCTCGGTTCGGGGGGCCCCCCGGGTACGCAGTATTTT.

This clonotype was seen many times. J is TRBJ2-2 and V is TRBV12-3 or TRBV12-4; the match to TRBD2 covers 10 bases. With V trimmed by 6 bases and J by 6 bases, 10 bases remained unmatched. The CDR3 has 16 residues. The DNA of the CDR3 is TGTGCCAGCAGACCGGGAGCGGGGGGGGAAGCCGGGGAGCTGTTTTTT. Translating gives CASRPGAGGEAGELFF.

This clonotype has at least ten counts. CDR3: CASNQGQGNGYTF. CDR3 DNA sequence: TGTGCCAGCAACCAGGGACAGGGAAACGGCTACACCTTC. J is TRBJ1-2 and V is TRBV11-2; 9 bases are a match to TRBD1. Germline CDR1 is SGHAT and CDR2 is FQNNGV. V lost 7 bases and J lost 8; bases outside the gene matches: 8. The CDR3 covers 13 residues.

This clonotype was seen many times. The chain recombines TRBV20-1 with TRBJ2-5, with unresolved D. V was clipped by 6 bases and J by 5 bases, with 16 bases between them. Germline-derived CDR1 and CDR2 are DFQATT and SNEGSKA (reference sequence). CDR3 length: 13 residues. CDR3 nucleotide sequence: TGCAGTGCCATACGGCTGACAAGCGAGACCCAGTACTTC. Translated: CSAIRLTSETQYF.

This clonotype was seen ten or more times. The CDR3 DNA reads TGTGCCAGCAGTTTAAGGCGGTATGAAGCTTTCTTT. The encoded protein is CASSLRRYEAFF. The gene calls are TRBV12-3 or TRBV12-4 and TRBJ1-1; D remains unclear. Trimming left V 2 bases short and J 7 bases short, with 8 bases between. This CDR3 is 12 amino acids long.